A selection of T cell receptor beta chains follows, all from one sample in a study of identical twins. TCRdb independently ran MiXCR on the 5' RACE reads; one entry per CDR3 protein. The sample has 1.5 million to 2 million distinct CDR3 sequences, under 35% seen once. The specimen sequenced was cord blood. These receptors originate from a newborn girl in good health. Both conserved end residues are part of each CDR3. Fields, in order: CDR3 length, V gene, J gene, clone size, D gene, CDR3 DNA, CDR3 protein. The D gene is left open where the match is weak. Clone size appears in some rows only: once, few, many, or a class for an expanded clone.

length: 15; V: TRBV4-3; J: TRBJ2-1; size: -; D: -; DNA: TGCGCCAGCAGCCAAGATTCTAGGTCCTACAATGAGCAGTTCTTC; CDR3: CASSQDSRSYNEQFF
length: 13; V: TRBV20-1; J: TRBJ2-5; size: many; D: -; DNA: TGCAGTGCCAGCAGGACAGTGAAAGAGACCCAGTACTTC; CDR3: CSASRTVKETQYF
length: 14; V: TRBV5-8; J: TRBJ1-1; size: once; D: -; DNA: TGTGCCAGCAGCTATCCGGACTGGGACACTGAAGCTTTCTTT; CDR3: CASSYPDWDTEAFF
length: 14; V: TRBV3-1; J: TRBJ1-1; size: few; D: -; DNA: TGTGCCAGCAGCCAAGTCGAGGGGCGGACTGAAGCTTTCTTT; CDR3: CASSQVEGRTEAFF
length: 13; V: TRBV30; J: TRBJ1-2; size: -; D: -; DNA: TGTGCCTGGAGTGTCGAGGGCCACTATGGCTACACCTTC; CDR3: CAWSVEGHYGYTF
length: 13; V: TRBV20-1; J: TRBJ2-1; size: -; D: -; DNA: TGCAGCGCCCCCGTTGAGCGGAACAATGAGCAGTTCTTC; CDR3: CSAPVERNNEQFF
length: 15; V: TRBV10-3; J: TRBJ2-1; size: few; D: -; DNA: TGTGCCATCAGTCCGGGATCTAGCTCCTACAATGAGCAGTTCTTC; CDR3: CAISPGSSSYNEQFF
length: 15; V: TRBV4-1; J: TRBJ2-7; size: few; D: -; DNA: TGCGCCAGCAGCCAAGAAAGATGGTCCGACGGGGAGCAGTACTTC; CDR3: CASSQERWSDGEQYF
length: 15; V: TRBV28; J: TRBJ1-5; size: -; D: -; DNA: TGTGCCAGCAGTTTATTGGGAACTAGCAATCAGCCCCAGCATTTT; CDR3: CASSLLGTSNQPQHF
length: 15; V: TRBV5-1; J: TRBJ2-5; size: few; D: TRBD2; DNA: TGCGCCAGCGGTACTAGCGGTATTAGACAAGAGACCCAGTACTTC; CDR3: CASGTSGIRQETQYF
length: 16; V: TRBV7-6; J: TRBJ2-1; size: -; D: -; DNA: TGTGCCAGCAGCGCCCATACTAGAAGCTCCTACAATGAGCAGTTCTTC; CDR3: CASSAHTRSSYNEQFF